Described below is a single T cell receptor beta chain sequence and its context. This CDR3 comprises 14 residues. The germline V gene encodes CDR1 PRHDT and CDR2 FYEKMQ (reference sequence). V lost 5 bases, J lost 2 bases, and 4 bases stayed unmatched. Under the authors' procedure: Estimated nucleated cell counts came from reference gene primer amplification. The repertoire was sequenced with immunoSEQ multiplex PCR; TCRdb's copy has only in-frame clones and lacks some. V, J and clone size are those of that table, while D and trimming were read from the DNA. Among roughly 90,000 clones listed, roughly 86% were seen once. These data belong to a study of blood T cell repertoires in COVID-19. Across the study: Researchers got acute and convalescent COVID-19 samples from the United States, Italy and Spain. Nucleic acid was either cDNA or gDNA, and it came from T cells, B-cell-depleted T cells, or PBMCs.

The source is a human donor in a cohort sampled during active COVID-19. This chain uses TRBV13 with TRBJ2-3; 7 positions agree with TRBD1. Sample: peripheral blood. As DNA, the CDR3 is TGTGCCAGCAGCCGGGACAGAAACACAGATACGCAGTATTTT. Encoded protein: CASSRDRNTDTQYF.